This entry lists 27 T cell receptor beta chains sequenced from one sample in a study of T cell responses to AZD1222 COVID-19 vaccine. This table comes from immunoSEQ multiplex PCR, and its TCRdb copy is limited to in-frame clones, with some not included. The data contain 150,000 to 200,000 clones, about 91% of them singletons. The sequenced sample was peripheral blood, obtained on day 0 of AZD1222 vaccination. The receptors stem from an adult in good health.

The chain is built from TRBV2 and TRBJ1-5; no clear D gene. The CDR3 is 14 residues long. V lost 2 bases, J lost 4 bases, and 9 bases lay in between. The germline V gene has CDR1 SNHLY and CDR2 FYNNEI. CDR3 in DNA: TGTGCCAGCAGTGAATGGACGGCTAATCAGCCCCAGCATTTT. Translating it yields CASSEWTANQPQHF.

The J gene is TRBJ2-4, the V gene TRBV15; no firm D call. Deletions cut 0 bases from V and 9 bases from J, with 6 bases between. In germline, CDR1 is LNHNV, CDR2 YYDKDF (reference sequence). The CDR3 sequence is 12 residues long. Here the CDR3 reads CATSRDGRIQYF. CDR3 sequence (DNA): TGTGCCACCAGCAGAGATGGACGCATTCAGTACTTC.

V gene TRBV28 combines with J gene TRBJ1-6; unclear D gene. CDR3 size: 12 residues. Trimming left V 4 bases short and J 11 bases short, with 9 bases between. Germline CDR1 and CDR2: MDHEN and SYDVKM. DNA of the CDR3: TGTGCCAGCAGTTCCCCGGACCCACCCCTCCACTTT. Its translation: CASSSPDPPLHF.

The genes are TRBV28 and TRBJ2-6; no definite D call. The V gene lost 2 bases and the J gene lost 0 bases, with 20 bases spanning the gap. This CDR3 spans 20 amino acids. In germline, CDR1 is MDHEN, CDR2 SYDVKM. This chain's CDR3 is CASSLQRTFEAFSGANVLTF. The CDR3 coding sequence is TGTGCCAGCAGTTTACAACGGACGTTCGAGGCCTTCTCTGGGGCCAACGTCCTGACTTTC.

In nucleotides, the CDR3 is TGCGCCAGCACAGACAGGGGGGCGAACACTGAAGCTTTCTTT. This translates into CASTDRGANTEAFF. The chain links TRBV5-1 to TRBJ1-1, with 9 bases lining up with TRBD1. This CDR3 contains 14 residues. J lost 1 base, V lost 6 bases, and 4 bases had no gene match. Germline-derived CDR1 and CDR2 are SGHRS and YFSETQ.

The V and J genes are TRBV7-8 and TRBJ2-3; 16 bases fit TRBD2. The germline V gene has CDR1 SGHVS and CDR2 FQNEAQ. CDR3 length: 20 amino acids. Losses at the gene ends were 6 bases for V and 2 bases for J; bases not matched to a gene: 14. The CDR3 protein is CASSYIPPGLAGGDTDTQYF. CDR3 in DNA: TGTGCCAGCAGTTATATACCTCCGGGACTAGCGGGGGGGGACACAGATACGCAGTATTTT.

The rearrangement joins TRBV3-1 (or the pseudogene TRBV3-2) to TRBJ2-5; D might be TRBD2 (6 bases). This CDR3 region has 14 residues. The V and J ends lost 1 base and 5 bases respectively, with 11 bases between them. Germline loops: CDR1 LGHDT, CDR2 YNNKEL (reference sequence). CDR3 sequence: CASSQVGGRETQYF. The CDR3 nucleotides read TGTGCCAGCAGCCAAGTGGGGGGTAGGGAGACCCAGTACTTC.

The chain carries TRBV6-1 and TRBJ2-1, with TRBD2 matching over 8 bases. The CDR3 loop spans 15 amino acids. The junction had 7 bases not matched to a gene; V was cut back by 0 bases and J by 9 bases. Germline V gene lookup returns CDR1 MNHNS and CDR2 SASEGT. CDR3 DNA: TGTGCCAGCAGTGAAGCGACGGGAGGGGGAGGTGAGCAGTTCTTC. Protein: CASSEATGGGGEQFF.

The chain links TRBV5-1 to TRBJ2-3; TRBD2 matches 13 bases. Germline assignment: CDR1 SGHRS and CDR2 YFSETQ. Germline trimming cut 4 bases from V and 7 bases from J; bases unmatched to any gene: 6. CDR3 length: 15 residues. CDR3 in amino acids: CASSGTGTSGNTQYF. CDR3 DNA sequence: TGCGCCAGCAGCGGGACCGGGACTAGCGGGAATACGCAGTATTTT.

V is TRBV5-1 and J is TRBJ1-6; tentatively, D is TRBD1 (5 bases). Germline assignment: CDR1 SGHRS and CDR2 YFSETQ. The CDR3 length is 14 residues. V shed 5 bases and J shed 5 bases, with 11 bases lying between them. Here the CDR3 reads CASSRGENNSPLHF. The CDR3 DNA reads TGCGCCAGCAGTAGGGGCGAAAATAATTCACCCCTCCACTTT.

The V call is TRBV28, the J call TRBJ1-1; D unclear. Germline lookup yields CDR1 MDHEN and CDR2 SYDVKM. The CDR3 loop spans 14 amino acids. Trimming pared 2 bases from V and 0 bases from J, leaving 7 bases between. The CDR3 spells CASSLDEVNTEAFF. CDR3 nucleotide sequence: TGTGCCAGCAGTTTAGACGAGGTGAACACTGAAGCTTTCTTT.

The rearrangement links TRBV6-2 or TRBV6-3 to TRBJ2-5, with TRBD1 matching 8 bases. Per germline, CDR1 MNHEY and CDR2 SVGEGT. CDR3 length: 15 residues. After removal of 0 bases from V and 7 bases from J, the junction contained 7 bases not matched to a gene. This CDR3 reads CASSYSAGGAGTQYF. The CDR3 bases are TGTGCCAGCAGTTACTCTGCAGGGGGCGCGGGGACCCAGTACTTC.

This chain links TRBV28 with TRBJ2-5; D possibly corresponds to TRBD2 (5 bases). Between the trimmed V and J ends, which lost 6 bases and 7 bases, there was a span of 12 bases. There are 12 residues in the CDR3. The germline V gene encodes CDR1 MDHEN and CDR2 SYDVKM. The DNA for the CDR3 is TGTGCCAGCAGCGAGGGCCCAGGGACCCAGTACTTC. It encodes CASSEGPGTQYF.

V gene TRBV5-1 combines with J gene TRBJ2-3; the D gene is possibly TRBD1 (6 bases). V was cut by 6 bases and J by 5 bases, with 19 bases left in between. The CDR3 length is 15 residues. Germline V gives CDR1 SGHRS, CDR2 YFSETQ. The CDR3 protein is CASKLENRVIDTQYF. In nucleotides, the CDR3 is TGCGCCAGCAAGCTCGAAAACAGGGTCATAGATACGCAGTATTTT.

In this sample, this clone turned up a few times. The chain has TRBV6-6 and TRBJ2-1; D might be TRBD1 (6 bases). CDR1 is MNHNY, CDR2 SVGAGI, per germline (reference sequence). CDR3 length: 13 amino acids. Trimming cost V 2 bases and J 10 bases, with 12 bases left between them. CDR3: CASSYVIGTEQFF. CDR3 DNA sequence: TGTGCCAGCAGTTACGTGATTGGGACAGAGCAGTTCTTC.

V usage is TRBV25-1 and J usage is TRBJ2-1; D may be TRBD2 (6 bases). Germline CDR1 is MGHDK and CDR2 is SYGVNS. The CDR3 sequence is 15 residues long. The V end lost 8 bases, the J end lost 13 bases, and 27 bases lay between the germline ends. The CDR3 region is CASAPLTGVPTLQFF. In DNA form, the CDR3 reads TGTGCCAGCGCGCCCCTTACGGGAGTCCCTACCCTTCAGTTCTTC.

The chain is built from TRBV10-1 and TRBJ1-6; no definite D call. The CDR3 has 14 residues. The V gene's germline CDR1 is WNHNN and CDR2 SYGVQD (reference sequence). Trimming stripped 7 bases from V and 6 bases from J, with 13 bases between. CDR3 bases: TGCGCCAGCAACAAAGGACGGATTAATTCACCCCTCCACTTT. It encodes CASNKGRINSPLHF.

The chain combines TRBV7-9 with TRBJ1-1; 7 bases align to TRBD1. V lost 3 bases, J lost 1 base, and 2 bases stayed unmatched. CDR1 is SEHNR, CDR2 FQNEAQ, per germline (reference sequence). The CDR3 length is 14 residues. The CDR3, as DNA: TGTGCCAGCAGCTTTCGGGACAGGAACACTGAAGCTTTCTTT. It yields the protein CASSFRDRNTEAFF.

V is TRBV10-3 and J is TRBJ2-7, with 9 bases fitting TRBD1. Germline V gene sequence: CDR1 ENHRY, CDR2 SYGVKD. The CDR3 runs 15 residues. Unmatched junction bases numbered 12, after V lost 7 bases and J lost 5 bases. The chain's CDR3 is CAITSGTGTGNEQYF. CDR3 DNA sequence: TGTGCCATCACCTCCGGGACAGGGACGGGCAACGAGCAGTACTTC.

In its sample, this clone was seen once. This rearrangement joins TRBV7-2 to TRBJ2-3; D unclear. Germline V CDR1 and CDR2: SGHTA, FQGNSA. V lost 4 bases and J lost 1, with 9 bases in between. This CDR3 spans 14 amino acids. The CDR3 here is CASSSMYRTDTQYF. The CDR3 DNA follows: TGTGCCAGCAGCTCAATGTACCGCACAGATACGCAGTATTTT.

The CDR3 DNA is TGTGCCAGCAGCTTCGCCGCAACTGAGCAGTTCTTC. Translation gives CASSFAATEQFF. The chain recombines TRBV5-8 with TRBJ2-1; D is ambiguous. This CDR3 region has 12 residues. Germline loops: CDR1 SGHTS, CDR2 YDEGEE. Trimming took off 2 bases at V and 9 bases at J, with 9 bases between the two ends. The full variable domain, in which reference TRBV5-8 and TRBJ2-1 provide the parts outside the CDR3, is EAGVTQSPTHLIKTRGQQATLRCSPISGHTSVYWYQQALGLGLQFLLWYDEGEERNRGNFPPRFSGRQFPNYSSELNVNALELEDSALYLCASSFAATEQFFGPGTRLTVL.

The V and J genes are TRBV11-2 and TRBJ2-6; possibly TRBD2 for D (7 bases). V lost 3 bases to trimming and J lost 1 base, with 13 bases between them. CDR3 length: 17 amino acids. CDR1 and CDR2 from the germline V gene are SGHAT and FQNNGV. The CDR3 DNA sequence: TGTGCCAGCAGCTTGTACAGGGAGGGTTCTGGGGCCAACGTCCTGACTTTC. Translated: CASSLYREGSGANVLTF. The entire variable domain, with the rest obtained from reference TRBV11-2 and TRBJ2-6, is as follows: EAGVAQSPRYKIIEKRQSVAFWCNPISGHATLYWYQQILGQGPKLLIQFQNNGVVDDSQLPKDRFSAERLKGVDSTLKIQPAKLEDSAVYLCASSLYREGSGANVLTFGAGSRLTVL.

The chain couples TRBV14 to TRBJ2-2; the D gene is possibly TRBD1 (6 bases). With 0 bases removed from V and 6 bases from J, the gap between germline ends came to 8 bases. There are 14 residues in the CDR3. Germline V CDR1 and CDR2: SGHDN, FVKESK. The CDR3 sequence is CASSQEGGSGELFF. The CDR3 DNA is TGTGCCAGCAGCCAAGAAGGGGGATCCGGGGAGCTGTTTTTT.

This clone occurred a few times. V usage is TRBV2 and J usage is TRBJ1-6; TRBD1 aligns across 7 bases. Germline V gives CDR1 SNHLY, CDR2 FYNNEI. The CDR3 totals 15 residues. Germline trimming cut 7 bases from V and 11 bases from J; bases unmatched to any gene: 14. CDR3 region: CASNKPGTAWAPLHF. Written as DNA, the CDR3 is TGTGCCAGCAACAAACCGGGGACAGCTTGGGCACCCCTCCACTTT.

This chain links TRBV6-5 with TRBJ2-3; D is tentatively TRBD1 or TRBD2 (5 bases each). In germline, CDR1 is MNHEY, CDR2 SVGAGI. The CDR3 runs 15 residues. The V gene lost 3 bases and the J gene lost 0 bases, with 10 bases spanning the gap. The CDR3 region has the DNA TGTGCCAGCAGTTATGGGGGTAGTAGCACAGATACGCAGTATTTT. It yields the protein CASSYGGSSTDTQYF.

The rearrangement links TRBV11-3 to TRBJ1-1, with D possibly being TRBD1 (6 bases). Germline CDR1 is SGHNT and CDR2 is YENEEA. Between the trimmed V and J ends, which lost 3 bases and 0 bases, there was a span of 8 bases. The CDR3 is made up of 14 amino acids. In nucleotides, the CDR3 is TGTGCCAGCAGCTTTGGGGGGCTGAACACTGAAGCTTTCTTT. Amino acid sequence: CASSFGGLNTEAFF. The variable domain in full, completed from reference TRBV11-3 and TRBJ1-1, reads EAGVVQSPRYKIIEKKQPVAFWCNPISGHNTLYWYLQNLGQGPELLIRYENEEAVDDSQLPKDRFSAERLKGVDSTLKIQPAELGDSAVYLCASSFGGLNTEAFFGQGTRLTVV.

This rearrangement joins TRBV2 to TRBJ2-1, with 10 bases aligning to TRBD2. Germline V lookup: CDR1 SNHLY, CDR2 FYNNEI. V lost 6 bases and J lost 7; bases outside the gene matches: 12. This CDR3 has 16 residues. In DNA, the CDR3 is TGTGCCAGCAGGAGAGGGCCTAGCGGGAGTGGTAATGAGCAGTTCTTC. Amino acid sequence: CASRRGPSGSGNEQFF.